This passage covers 3 T cell receptor beta chains from one sample sequenced in a study of blood T cells in healthy people across ages. Combining a sample-barcoded 5' primer with a J-beta primer mix, a second PCR ran for 7 to 11 cycles. MiXCR, applied by TCRdb to the 5' RACE reads, yields one record per CDR3 protein. The sample includes 500,000 to 600,000 distinct CDR3 sequences, approximately 27% of them seen just once. The specimen sequenced was blood. All receptors derive from a woman in her seventies in good health.

V gene TRBV10-3 combines with J gene TRBJ1-1, with TRBD1 matching over 7 bases. The CDR3 is 15 amino acids. J was trimmed by 2 bases and V by 6 bases; bases with no gene match: 9. The germline V gene has CDR1 ENHRY and CDR2 SYGVKD. This CDR3 is CAIRAAGGKNTEAFF. CDR3 nucleotides: TGTGCCATCAGAGCCGCAGGGGGTAAAAACACTGAAGCTTTCTTT.

This clonotype occurred a few times. The rearrangement uses TRBV10-3 and TRBJ2-2, with unresolved D. There are 12 residues in the CDR3. V lost 4 bases and J 6 bases, leaving 6 bases between the germline ends. In germline, CDR1 is ENHRY, CDR2 SYGVKD. The CDR3 reads CAISVGAGELFF. The CDR3 coding sequence is TGTGCCATCAGTGTAGGAGCCGGGGAGCTGTTTTTT.

The gene calls are TRBV18 and TRBJ2-5; 8 bases line up with TRBD2. After removal of 5 bases from V and 1 base from J, the junction contained 15 bases not matched to a gene. This CDR3 is built from 18 residues. The germline V gene encodes CDR1 KGHSH and CDR2 LQKENI. The CDR3 loop reads CASSSSPTSSGLQETQYF. CDR3 DNA sequence: TGTGCCAGCTCATCATCACCCACCTCTAGCGGGCTCCAAGAGACCCAGTACTTC.